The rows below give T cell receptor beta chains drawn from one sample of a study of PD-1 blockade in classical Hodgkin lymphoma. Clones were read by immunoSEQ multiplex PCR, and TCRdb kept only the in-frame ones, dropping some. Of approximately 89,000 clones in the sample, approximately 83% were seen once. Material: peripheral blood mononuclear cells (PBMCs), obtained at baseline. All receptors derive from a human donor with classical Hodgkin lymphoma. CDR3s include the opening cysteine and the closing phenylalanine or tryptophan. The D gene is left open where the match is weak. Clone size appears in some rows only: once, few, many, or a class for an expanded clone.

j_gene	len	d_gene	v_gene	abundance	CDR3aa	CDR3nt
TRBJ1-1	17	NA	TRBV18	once	CASSPPAVAGVRTEAFF	TGTGCCAGCTCACCCCCCGCGGTTGCAGGGGTAAGAACTGAAGCTTTCTTT
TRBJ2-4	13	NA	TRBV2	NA	CASSPGTPNLQYF	TGTGCCAGCAGTCCCGGGACCCCAAACCTTCAGTACTTC
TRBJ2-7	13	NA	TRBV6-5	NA	CASTAWSSYEQYF	TGTGCCAGCACAGCATGGAGCTCCTACGAGCAGTACTTC
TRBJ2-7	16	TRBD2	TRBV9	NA	CASSGPSSGREDEQYF	TGTGCCAGCAGCGGCCCCTCTAGCGGGAGGGAAGACGAGCAGTACTTC
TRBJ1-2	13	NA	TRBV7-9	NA	CASSLEHGDGYTF	TGTGCCAGCAGCTTAGAACATGGAGATGGCTACACCTTC
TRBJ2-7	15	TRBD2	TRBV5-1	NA	CASSSGGGLDYEQYF	TGCGCCAGCAGCTCGGGAGGGGGGCTGGACTACGAGCAGTACTTC
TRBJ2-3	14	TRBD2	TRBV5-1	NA	CASSSGLPTDTQYF	TGCGCCAGCAGCTCGGGACTACCCACAGATACGCAGTATTTT
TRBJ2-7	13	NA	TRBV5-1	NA	CASSSQASYEQYF	TGCGCCAGCAGCTCTCAGGCCTCCTACGAGCAGTACTTC
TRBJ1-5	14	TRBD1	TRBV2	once	CASTEGAGWQPQHF	TGTGCCAGCACTGAGGGGGCAGGGTGGCAGCCCCAGCATTTT
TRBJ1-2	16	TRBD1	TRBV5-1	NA	CASSAGTGTSNYGYTF	TGCGCCAGCAGCGCTGGGACAGGGACATCTAACTATGGCTACACCTTC
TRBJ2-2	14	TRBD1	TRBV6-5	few	CASREGQSTGELFF	TGTGCCAGCAGAGAGGGACAGAGCACCGGGGAGCTGTTTTTT
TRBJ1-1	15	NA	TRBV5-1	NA	CASSWISGVDTEAFF	TGCGCCAGCAGCTGGATATCAGGGGTAGACACTGAAGCTTTCTTT
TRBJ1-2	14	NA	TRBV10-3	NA	CAISEDSQNYGYTF	TGTGCCATCAGTGAGGACAGTCAAAACTATGGCTACACCTTC
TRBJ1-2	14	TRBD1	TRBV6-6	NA	CASREGAANYGYTF	TGTGCCAGCAGGGAGGGGGCCGCTAACTATGGCTACACCTTC
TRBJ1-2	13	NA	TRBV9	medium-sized	CASSVTENYGYTF	TGTGCCAGCAGCGTAACCGAGAACTATGGCTACACCTTC
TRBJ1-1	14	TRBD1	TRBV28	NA	CASSSGQAYTEAFF	TGTGCCAGCAGTTCTGGACAGGCCTACACTGAAGCTTTCTTT
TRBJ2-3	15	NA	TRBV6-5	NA	CASSLQVSGTDTQYF	TGTGCCAGCAGTCTCCAAGTTAGCGGCACAGATACGCAGTATTTT
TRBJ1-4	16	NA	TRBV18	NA	CASSPLGGSGNEKLFF	TGTGCCAGCTCACCACTGGGGGGGAGCGGTAATGAAAAACTGTTTTTT
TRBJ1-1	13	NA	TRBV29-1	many	CSAAQGTNTEAFF	TGCAGCGCCGCACAGGGAACGAACACTGAAGCTTTCTTT
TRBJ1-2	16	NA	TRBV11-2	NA	CASSLDGGFLYYGYTF	TGTGCCAGCAGCTTAGATGGGGGGTTTCTATACTATGGCTACACCTTC
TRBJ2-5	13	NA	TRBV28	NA	CASIRAAQETQYF	TGTGCCAGCATCCGGGCCGCTCAAGAGACCCAGTACTTC
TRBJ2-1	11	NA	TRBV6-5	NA	CASKGGNEQFF	TGTGCCAGTAAGGGCGGCAATGAGCAGTTCTTC
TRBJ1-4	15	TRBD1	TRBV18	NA	CASSRDRGTNEKLFF	TGTGCCAGCTCCCGGGACAGGGGTACTAATGAAAAACTGTTTTTT
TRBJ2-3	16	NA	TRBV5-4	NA	CASSPQGAKAPNTQYF	TGTGCCAGCAGCCCCCAGGGAGCAAAGGCTCCAAATACGCAGTATTTT
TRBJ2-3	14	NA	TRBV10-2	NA	CASSDGSRTDTQYF	TGCGCCAGCAGTGACGGATCCCGGACAGATACGCAGTATTTT
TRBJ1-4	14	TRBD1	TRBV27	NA	CASSGTGRGEKLFF	TGTGCCAGCAGTGGGACAGGGAGGGGGGAAAAACTGTTTTTT
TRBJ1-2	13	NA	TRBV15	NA	CATSRGPNYGYTF	TGTGCCACCAGCAGAGGACCTAACTATGGCTACACCTTC
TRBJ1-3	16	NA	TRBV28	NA	CASSLWEGIAGNTIYF	TGTGCCAGCAGTTTATGGGAGGGGATCGCAGGAAACACCATATATTTT
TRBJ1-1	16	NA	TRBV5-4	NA	CASRYYRTAVIPTAFF	TGTGCCAGCAGATATTACAGGACAGCCGTTATCCCGACCGCTTTCTTT
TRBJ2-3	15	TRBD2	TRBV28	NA	CASSPAAGGRDTQYF	TGTGCCAGCAGTCCCGCAGCGGGAGGAAGAGATACGCAGTATTTT
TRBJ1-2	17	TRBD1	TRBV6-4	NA	CASSDGQDRRVRYGYTF	TGTGCCAGCAGTGACGGACAGGACAGGCGGGTTAGGTATGGCTACACCTTC
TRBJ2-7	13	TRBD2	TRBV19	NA	CASSRSGSYEQYF	TGTGCCAGTAGTCGTAGCGGGAGTTACGAGCAGTACTTC
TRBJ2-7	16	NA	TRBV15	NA	CATSSRGQGTSYEQYF	TGTGCCACCAGCAGCCGGGGGCAGGGGACCTCCTACGAGCAGTACTTC
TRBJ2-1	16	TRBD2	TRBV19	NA	CASSPIAGSSYNEQFF	TGTGCCAGTAGTCCTATAGCGGGCAGCTCTTATAATGAGCAGTTCTTC
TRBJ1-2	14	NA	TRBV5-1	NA	CASSSMLANYGYTF	TGCGCCAGCAGCTCGATGCTGGCCAACTATGGCTACACCTTC
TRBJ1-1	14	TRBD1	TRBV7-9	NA	CASSEAGTVSEAFF	TGTGCCAGCAGCGAGGCAGGGACAGTCTCGGAAGCTTTCTTT
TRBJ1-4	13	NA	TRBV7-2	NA	CASSLGQGEKLFF	TGTGCCAGCAGCTTAGGACAAGGTGAAAAACTGTTTTTT
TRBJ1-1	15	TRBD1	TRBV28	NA	CASMRGQGDGTEAFF	TGTGCCAGCATGAGAGGACAGGGTGACGGGACTGAAGCTTTCTTT
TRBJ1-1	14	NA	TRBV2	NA	CASSEVGENTEAFF	TGTGCCAGCAGTGAAGTGGGAGAGAACACTGAAGCTTTCTTT
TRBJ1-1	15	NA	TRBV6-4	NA	CASSDSRGGNTEAFF	TGTGCCAGCAGTGACTCTCGTGGGGGAAACACTGAAGCTTTCTTT
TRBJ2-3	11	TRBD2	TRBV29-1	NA	CSVGLAGTQYF	TGCAGCGTGGGACTAGCGGGTACGCAGTATTTT
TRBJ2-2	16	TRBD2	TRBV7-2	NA	CASGTGTSGPPGELFF	TGTGCCAGCGGTACCGGGACTAGCGGACCCCCCGGGGAGCTGTTTTTT
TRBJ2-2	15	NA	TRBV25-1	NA	CASTLSGRGTGELFF	TGTGCCAGCACCCTCAGCGGGCGGGGCACCGGGGAGCTGTTTTTT
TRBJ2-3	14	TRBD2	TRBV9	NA	CASSPSGRADTQYF	TGTGCCAGCAGTCCCAGCGGGAGAGCAGATACGCAGTATTTT
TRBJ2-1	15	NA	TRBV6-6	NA	CASSYSASVYNEQFF	TGTGCCAGCAGCTACTCCGCCTCTGTCTACAATGAGCAGTTCTTC
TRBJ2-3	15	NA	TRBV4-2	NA	CASSQGGESTDTQYF	TGTGCCAGCAGCCAAGGAGGTGAAAGCACAGATACGCAGTATTTT
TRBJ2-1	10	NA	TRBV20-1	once	CSAKDSEQFF	TGCAGTGCTAAGGACTCTGAGCAGTTCTTC
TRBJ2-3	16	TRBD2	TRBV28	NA	CASSFGGLADTDTQYF	TGTGCCAGCAGTTTTGGGGGACTAGCGGACACAGATACGCAGTATTTT
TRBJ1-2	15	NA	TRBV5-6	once	CASSLLSGLGGGYTF	TGTGCCAGCAGCTTGTTATCGGGACTCGGGGGAGGCTACACCTTC
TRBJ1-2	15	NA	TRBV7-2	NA	CASSLRSKEGSGYTF	TGTGCCAGCAGCCTTCGATCGAAAGAGGGATCTGGCTACACCTTC
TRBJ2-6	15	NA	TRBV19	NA	CASSIDSSGANVLTF	TGTGCCAGTAGTATAGACAGCTCTGGGGCCAACGTCCTGACTTTC
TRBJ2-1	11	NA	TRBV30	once	CAWSVFGGLFF	TGTGCCTGGAGTGTGTTCGGCGGGCTGTTCTTC
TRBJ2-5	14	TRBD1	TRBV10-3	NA	CAISGTGGGETQYF	TGTGCCATCAGTGGCACAGGGGGCGGGGAGACCCAGTACTTC
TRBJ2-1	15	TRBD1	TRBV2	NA	CASTPPGQGSYEQFF	TGTGCCAGCACCCCACCGGGACAGGGGTCGTATGAGCAGTTCTTC
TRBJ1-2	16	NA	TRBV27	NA	CASSFYRTGGSDGYTF	TGTGCCAGCAGTTTCTATCGGACCGGGGGATCGGATGGCTACACCTTC